This T cell receptor (beta chain) was sequenced for a study of TIL therapy for anti-PD-1-resistant metastatic lung cancer. Study results and limitations: Many TIL product clones were absent from baseline tumor, suggesting clonal contraction.

Trimming left V 4 bases short and J 7 bases short, with 16 bases between. Germline lookup yields CDR1 SGHAT and CDR2 FQNNGV. The CDR3 is made up of 14 amino acids. Sequencing used immunoSEQ v3. TCRdb's table, derived via immunoSEQ multiplex PCR, lists solely in-frame clones and lacks some. The sample consists of tens of thousands of clones, less than 75% of them appearing once. As to time point: pre-treatment sample, taken before nivolumab and TIL therapy. The tumor samples were excised metastases, mostly pleural nodules or supraclavicular lymph nodes. This clone was seen a single time. Its antigen is currently unknown.

This clonotype originated in a person aged 25 to 85 with non-small cell lung cancer. This sample comprised tumor tissue, obtained at baseline. The chain uses TRBV11-2 and TRBJ1-2, with D perhaps TRBD1 (6 bases). The CDR3 DNA reads TGTGCCAGCAGCTCCCAGGGTAGAGGGGGTGGCTACACCTTC. Residues: CASSSQGRGGGYTF.